These 20 T cell receptor beta chains were sequenced from one sample in a study of blood T cell repertoires in COVID-19. TCRdb's table, derived via immunoSEQ multiplex PCR, lists solely in-frame clones and lacks some. The sample includes 150,000 to 200,000 clones, approximately 83% seen only once; the top ten take 3.3%. Sample: peripheral blood. The source of these receptors is a man between 60 and 75 years old with acute or convalescent COVID-19.

V and J are TRBV5-1 and TRBJ2-1; 7 bases match TRBD1. This CDR3 is 14 amino acids long. Germline CDR1 reads SGHRS; CDR2 reads YFSETQ. The junction had 6 bases not matched to a gene; V was cut back by 2 bases and J by 7 bases. The CDR3 is CASSLQGPGNEQFF. The CDR3 DNA sequence: TGCGCCAGCAGCTTACAGGGGCCTGGAAATGAGCAGTTCTTC.

This chain joins TRBV3-1 (or the pseudogene TRBV3-2) and TRBJ2-1, with D possibly being TRBD2 (6 bases). Germline V lookup: CDR1 LGHDT, CDR2 YNNKEL (reference sequence). The CDR3 extends over 12 amino acids. The V end was cut by 8 bases, the J end by 10 bases, with 15 bases between. As DNA, the CDR3 is TGTGCCAGCGGGACTCCTCCAGGGGAGCAGTTCTTC. It specifies CASGTPPGEQFF.

V is TRBV6-1 and J is TRBJ1-4; 7 bases align to TRBD1. The V gene end was trimmed by 4 bases and the J gene end by 2 bases; junction bases not matched to a gene: 7. Germline V gene sequence: CDR1 MNHNS, CDR2 SASEGT. The CDR3 sequence is 16 residues long. In nucleotides, the CDR3 is TGTGCCAGCAGTGCTAGACAGGGTTGGACTAATGAAAAACTGTTTTTT. Encoded protein: CASSARQGWTNEKLFF.

The chain couples TRBV7-2 to TRBJ2-2, with D hard to call. The CDR3 is 15 residues long. Germline loops: CDR1 SGHTA, CDR2 FQGNSA. Trimming stripped 7 bases from V and 1 base from J, with 13 bases between. CDR3: CASNVEALNTGELFF. In DNA form, the CDR3 reads TGTGCCAGCAACGTAGAGGCCCTGAACACCGGGGAGCTGTTTTTT.

The CDR3 DNA follows: TGTGCCAGCAGCTTAGCGTTGGCAGGGGGCAACCAAGAGACCCAGTACTTC. The encoded protein is CASSLALAGGNQETQYF. V and J are TRBV7-2 and TRBJ2-5; 8 nucleotides agree with TRBD1. The V segment lost 0 bases and the J segment 0 bases; nucleotides outside the gene matches: 6. Germline CDR1 and CDR2: SGHTA and FQGNSA. The CDR3 spans 17 residues.

This chain connects TRBV4-2 to TRBJ1-4; TRBD1 matches at 7 bases. The CDR3 totals 14 residues. The junction had 5 bases not matched to a gene; V was cut back by 2 bases and J by 8 bases. Per the germline V gene, CDR1 is LGHNA and CDR2 is YNFKEQ. CDR3 nucleotides: TGTGCCAGCAGCCAAAACTCAGGGGGGGAAAAACTGTTTTTT. It is translated as CASSQNSGGEKLFF.

The J gene is TRBJ2-2, the V gene TRBV21-1; TRBD1, the D gene given by the table, was not confirmed from the DNA. TRBV21-1 is a pseudogene segment. CDR3 length: 14 amino acids. CDR3 in amino acids: CASSKGRGTGELFF. DNA for the CDR3: TGTGCCAGCAGCAAAGGTAGGGGCACCGGGGAGCTGTTTTTT.

The V and J genes are TRBV10-3 and TRBJ2-7, with TRBD2 matching over 11 bases. Germline V gene sequence: CDR1 ENHRY, CDR2 SYGVKD. CDR3 length equals 18 residues. V shed 4 bases, J shed 6 bases, and the junction held 17 bases outside the gene matches. CDR3 residues: CAISGSRGGSGRASEQYF. The CDR3 DNA sequence: TGTGCCATCAGTGGATCCCGGGGAGGTAGCGGGAGGGCATCCGAGCAGTACTTC.

The chain is built from TRBV20-1 and TRBJ2-7; the match to TRBD1 covers 9 bases. Germline V CDR1 and CDR2: DFQATT, SNEGSKA (reference sequence). This CDR3 is 14 amino acids long. Trimming cost V 3 bases and J 1 base; bases outside gene matches: 4. CDR3 sequence reads: CSASGGQGSYEQYF. The CDR3 coding sequence is TGCAGTGCTAGTGGGGGACAGGGATCCTACGAGCAGTACTTC.

Points on this clone: One end of the junction fails to match germline, which may point to a read error. This rearrangement joins TRBV7-7 to TRBJ1-1; D perhaps matches TRBD1 (5 bases). CDR3 size: 15 residues. Germline lookup yields CDR1 SSHAT and CDR2 FNYEAQ (reference sequence). This CDR3 is CASRHGGGLNTEAFF. Here the CDR3 DNA reads TGTGCTAGCAGACATGGGGGGGGGTTGAACACTGAAGCTTTCTTT.

V usage is TRBV3-1 (or the pseudogene TRBV3-2) and J usage is TRBJ1-6; D is undetermined. V gave up 2 bases and J gave up 14 bases, with 10 bases separating them. CDR3 length: 12 residues. Germline values: CDR1 LGHDT, CDR2 YNNKEL (reference sequence). The CDR3 bases are TGTGCCAGCAGCCAATTTGAGGGCACCCTCCACTTT. It specifies CASSQFEGTLHF.

This clone was seen a single time. V gene TRBV20-1 combines with J gene TRBJ1-5; D is perhaps TRBD1 (5 bases). Trimming stripped 3 bases from V and 2 bases from J, with 17 bases between. CDR3 length: 16 amino acids. CDR1 and CDR2 (germline): DFQATT, SNEGSKA (reference sequence). CDR3 protein: CSASFGRGGGNQPQHF. CDR3 nucleotides: TGCAGTGCTAGTTTCGGTCGGGGGGGAGGCAATCAGCCCCAGCATTTT.

V usage is TRBV25-1 and J usage is TRBJ2-7, with 12 bases lining up with TRBD2. The length of the CDR3 is 15 residues. V trimming: 6 bases; J trimming: 2 bases; junction bases outside the gene matches: 5. Germline CDR1 and CDR2: MGHDK and SYGVNS. The CDR3 nucleotides read TGTGCCAGCAGCCCGGGACTAGCGGGCACCTACGAGCAGTACTTC. This encodes CASSPGLAGTYEQYF.

In its sample, this clone was seen once. The V and J genes are TRBV5-6 and TRBJ2-2; TRBD1 might be the D (5 bases). V lost 4 bases to trimming and J lost 3 bases, with 13 bases between them. The CDR3 extends over 15 amino acids. Germline loops: CDR1 SGHDT, CDR2 YYEEEE. DNA of the CDR3: TGTGCCAGCAGCCTGGCCGACAGCGACACCGGGGAGCTGTTTTTT. Amino acid sequence: CASSLADSDTGELFF.

This clone was seen a single time. The V gene is TRBV2, the J gene TRBJ2-1; tentative D call: TRBD1 (6 bases). The germline V gene has CDR1 SNHLY and CDR2 FYNNEI. The CDR3 extends over 14 amino acids. V was pared by 5 bases and J by 8 bases, with 16 bases between. The CDR3 nucleotides read TGTGCCAGCAGTCAGGAGGTGGGGGCCCATGAGCAGTTCTTC. Its protein product is CASSQEVGAHEQFF.

The chain uses TRBV7-3 and TRBJ2-3; 7 positions match TRBD2. The CDR3 totals 14 residues. V shed 3 bases, J shed 6 bases, and the junction held 6 bases outside the gene matches. The germline V gene has CDR1 SGHTA and CDR2 FQGTGA. The CDR3 loop reads CASSFRGRDDTQYF. CDR3 in DNA: TGTGCCAGCAGCTTCCGAGGGAGGGATGATACGCAGTATTTT.

This chain links TRBV28 with TRBJ1-6, with 9 positions matching TRBD1. This CDR3 is built from 14 residues. The trim removed 6 bases at V and 11 bases at J, leaving 8 bases unmatched. The germline gives CDR1 MDHEN, CDR2 SYDVKM. The CDR3 sequence: CASSRGQGGPPLHF. In DNA, the CDR3 is TGTGCCAGCAGCCGGGGACAGGGCGGGCCACCCCTCCACTTT.

The table lists this clone with a count of one. The V call is TRBV3-1 (or the pseudogene TRBV3-2), the J call TRBJ2-2; 7 nucleotides agree with TRBD2. V was pared by 0 bases and J by 8 bases, with 3 bases of the junction left unmatched. Germline V gene data show CDR1 as LGHDT and CDR2 as YNNKEL (reference sequence). CDR3 length: 14 residues. CDR3 loop: CASSQDRTRGELFF. In nucleotides, the CDR3 is TGTGCCAGCAGCCAAGATAGGACTAGAGGGGAGCTGTTTTTT.

This rearrangement joins TRBV7-9 to TRBJ2-3; 10 nucleotides align to TRBD2. Germline lookup yields CDR1 SEHNR and CDR2 FQNEAQ (reference sequence). J lost 6 bases, V lost 4 bases, and 7 bases had no gene match. The CDR3 is 15 amino acids. This CDR3 is CASSSSGSLPDTQYF. The DNA of the CDR3 is TGTGCCAGCAGCTCTAGCGGGAGCCTTCCCGATACGCAGTATTTT.

This clone was found once. V gene TRBV2 combines with J gene TRBJ2-3; D unresolved. Germline V gene data show CDR1 as SNHLY and CDR2 as FYNNEI. The CDR3 contains 15 residues. Trimming took off 0 bases at V and 8 bases at J, with 15 bases between the two ends. The CDR3 loop is CASSEALLGPRTQYF. The CDR3 nucleotides read TGTGCCAGCAGTGAAGCGCTTCTGGGCCCCCGTACGCAGTATTTT.